This T cell receptor beta chain was retrieved from a study of PD-1 blockade in classical Hodgkin lymphoma. This clone was seen once. Each patient relapsed following autologous stem cell transplantation, and prior brentuximab vedotin exposure differed. Some clones are missing from TCRdb's copy, which holds only in-frame ones; the method was immunoSEQ multiplex PCR. The sample carries 50,000 to 65,000 clones, roughly 91% recorded once. The CDR3 is 13 amino acids. V was trimmed by 8 bases and J by 1 base, leaving 10 bases between them. CDR1 is MNHNS and CDR2 is SASEGT in the germline V gene. This material consisted of peripheral blood mononuclear cells (PBMCs), taken before the second cycle of nivolumab. This sequence joins TRBV6-1 and TRBJ2-3; perhaps TRBD1 as D (6 bases). The source is a human donor with classical Hodgkin lymphoma. The CDR3 protein is CASQGTRTDTQYF. The CDR3 DNA sequence: TGTGCCAGCCAGGGGACCCGCACAGATACGCAGTATTTT.